The rows below give T cell receptor beta chains drawn from one sample of a study of molecular identifiers for immune sequencing clone quantification. MiXCR was run by TCRdb on the PCR reads, yielding one entry per CDR3 protein. This sample has 37,000 or so distinct CDR3 sequences, with about a fifth found just once. The sequenced sample was naive CD8+ T cells from blood, with Jurkat cell RNA spiked in. The receptors were gathered from a human donor in good health. Some libraries in this study had Jurkat cell RNA spiked in. The CDR3 runs from the conserved cysteine through the conserved F or W. The D gene is left open where the match is weak. Clone size is stated in some rows and not others, as once, few, many or a class when expanded.

abundance	j_gene	v_gene	d_gene	CDR3aa	CDR3nt
many	TRBJ1-2	TRBV12-3/TRBV12-4	NA	CASSSGTLYGYTF	TGTGCCAGCAGTTCCGGGACGCTCTATGGCTACACCTTC
many	TRBJ2-5	TRBV10-3	TRBD1	CAIRDRDSEETQYF	TGTGCCATCAGGGACCGGGACAGTGAAGAGACCCAGTACTTC
NA	TRBJ1-1	TRBV7-9	NA	CASVPGGFF	TGTGCCAGCGTACCCGGGGGTTTCTTT
many	TRBJ2-6	TRBV14	TRBD2	CASSHTGTSLNSGANVLTF	TGTGCCAGCAGCCACACCGGGACTAGCTTAAACTCTGGGGCCAACGTCCTGACTTTC
NA	TRBJ1-6	TRBV20-1	TRBD1	CSARDQTGGTNSPLHF	TGCAGTGCTAGAGATCAGACAGGGGGCACAAATTCACCCCTCCACTTT
NA	TRBJ2-2	TRBV7-6	NA	CASRETGSGELFF	TGTGCCAGCAGAGAAACCGGGAGCGGGGAGCTGTTTTTT
few	TRBJ2-7	TRBV20-1	NA	CSARDSEELYEQYF	TGCAGTGCTAGAGATTCGGAGGAGCTCTACGAGCAGTACTTC
many	TRBJ2-1	TRBV7-9	NA	CASSLGVPNEQFF	TGTGCCAGCAGCTTAGGGGTCCCCAATGAGCAGTTCTTC
medium-sized	TRBJ2-1	TRBV15	NA	CATSRDLETSYNEQFF	TGTGCCACCAGCAGAGATCTGGAGACCTCCTACAATGAGCAGTTCTTC
NA	TRBJ1-2	TRBV4-1	TRBD1	CASSQDRGQGNYGYTF	TGCGCCAGCAGCCAAGATCGCGGACAGGGGAACTATGGCTACACCTTC
NA	TRBJ2-3	TRBV7-2	NA	CASSPYVASTDTQYF	TGTGCCAGCAGCCCCTATGTGGCTAGCACAGATACGCAGTATTTT
many	TRBJ2-3	TRBV11-2	NA	CASSLWADWDTQYF	TGTGCCAGCAGCTTATGGGCGGACTGGGATACGCAGTATTTT
many	TRBJ2-7	TRBV7-9	TRBD2	CASSFVTSGRDEQYF	TGTGCCAGCAGTTTCGTGACTAGCGGGAGAGACGAGCAGTACTTC
few	TRBJ1-5	TRBV9	TRBD1	CASSVGGGGNQPQHF	TGTGCCAGCAGCGTAGGAGGGGGCGGCAATCAGCCCCAGCATTTT
many	TRBJ2-7	TRBV7-8	TRBD1	CASSFQGAAEQYF	TGTGCCAGCAGCTTTCAGGGGGCGGCCGAGCAGTACTTC
NA	TRBJ2-5	TRBV9	NA	CASSVGVGEETQYF	TGTGCCAGCAGCGTAGGAGTGGGGGAAGAGACCCAGTACTTC
many	TRBJ2-2	TRBV6-5	NA	CASSFPSTGELFF	TGTGCCAGCAGTTTCCCAAGCACCGGGGAGCTGTTTTTT
few	TRBJ2-1	TRBV28	NA	CASNLGWEQFF	TGTGCCAGCAACCTAGGTTGGGAGCAGTTCTTC
NA	TRBJ2-5	TRBV3-1	NA	CASSQEGPGLTPRTQYF	TGTGCCAGCAGCCAAGAGGGTCCGGGACTGACGCCACGGACCCAGTACTTC
many	TRBJ1-5	TRBV4-1	NA	CASSQGNASPQHF	TGCGCCAGCAGCCAAGGAAATGCTTCGCCCCAGCATTTT
many	TRBJ2-7	TRBV5-1	TRBD2	CASSGGTTYEQYF	TGCGCCAGCAGTGGCGGGACTACCTACGAGCAGTACTTC
NA	TRBJ1-1	TRBV27	NA	CASRGEGMYTEAFF	TGTGCCAGCCGCGGGGAGGGGATGTACACTGAAGCTTTCTTT
many	TRBJ1-1	TRBV19	NA	CASSVWPNTEAFF	TGTGCCAGTAGCGTGTGGCCGAACACTGAAGCTTTCTTT
NA	TRBJ2-7	TRBV4-3	NA	CASSKFGGTYEQYF	TGCGCCAGCAGCAAATTTGGCGGGACCTACGAGCAGTACTTC
NA	TRBJ2-7	TRBV18	NA	CASSPNDPRDKSLYEQYF	TGTGCCAGCTCACCAAACGACCCCAGGGATAAATCCCTCTACGAGCAGTACTTC
many	TRBJ2-7	TRBV6-2/TRBV6-3	NA	CASSDFTGKEEQYF	TGTGCCAGCAGTGATTTTACTGGGAAGGAGGAGCAGTACTTC
NA	TRBJ2-1	TRBV6-5	TRBD2	CASSYSPYLAGVGNEQFF	TGTGCCAGCAGTTACTCACCGTACCTAGCGGGAGTGGGAAATGAGCAGTTCTTC
many	TRBJ1-5	TRBV6-2/TRBV6-3	TRBD1	CASGQGASQPQHF	TGTGCCAGTGGACAGGGGGCAAGCCAGCCCCAGCATTTT
many	TRBJ1-2	TRBV12-3/TRBV12-4	NA	CASSQDGIYGYTF	TGTGCCAGCAGCCAGGACGGAATCTATGGCTACACCTTC
many	TRBJ1-6	TRBV28	NA	CASSPTGPLLSPLHF	TGTGCCAGCAGTCCTACCGGGCCGCTCTTGTCACCCCTCCACTTT
many	TRBJ1-1	TRBV7-2	NA	CASRALVAATEAFF	TGTGCCAGCAGAGCCTTAGTGGCGGCCACTGAAGCTTTCTTT
NA	TRBJ2-5	TRBV12-3/TRBV12-4	TRBD1	CASSSRTGREETQYF	TGTGCCAGCAGTTCCCGGACAGGAAGAGAAGAGACCCAGTACTTC
NA	TRBJ1-2	TRBV11-2	TRBD1	CASSYVPTGGNYGYTF	TGTGCCAGCAGTTACGTCCCGACAGGGGGCAACTATGGCTACACCTTC
NA	TRBJ2-7	TRBV15	NA	CATSDTIRDGSYEQYF	TGTGCCACCAGCGACACAATCCGGGACGGATCCTACGAGCAGTACTTC
many	TRBJ2-3	TRBV7-6	NA	CASSLERPRGTDTQYF	TGTGCCAGCAGCTTAGAGCGGCCGAGGGGCACAGATACGCAGTATTTT
NA	TRBJ2-5	TRBV7-9	NA	CASSSTGGKETQYF	TGTGCCAGCAGCTCTACGGGGGGCAAGGAGACCCAGTACTTC
NA	TRBJ1-1	TRBV12-3/TRBV12-4	TRBD1	CASSSGTAAFF	TGTGCCAGCAGCTCAGGGACAGCGGCTTTCTTT
many	TRBJ2-7	TRBV19	NA	CASSTGTYEQYF	TGTGCCAGCTCTACTGGGACCTACGAGCAGTACTTC
many	TRBJ1-5	TRBV19	NA	CASSVGNQPQHF	TGTGCCAGTAGTGTCGGGAATCAGCCCCAGCATTTT
many	TRBJ1-1	TRBV29-1	NA	CSVSQAQNTEAFF	TGCAGCGTTAGTCAAGCTCAGAACACTGAAGCTTTCTTT
NA	TRBJ1-4	TRBV29-1	TRBD1	CSVYRGRVEKLFF	TGCAGCGTTTACAGGGGGCGAGTTGAAAAACTGTTTTTT
NA	TRBJ2-7	TRBV7-9	NA	CASSAGPLEQYF	TGTGCCAGCAGCGCGGGACCCTTGGAGCAGTACTTC
many	TRBJ2-1	TRBV7-8	NA	CASSLARGSYNEQFF	TGTGCCAGCAGCTTAGCGCGAGGGTCCTACAATGAGCAGTTCTTC
many	TRBJ1-5	TRBV20-1	NA	CSATLGREEAQHF	TGCAGTGCTACCTTGGGGAGGGAGGAAGCCCAGCATTTT
many	TRBJ2-7	TRBV6-1	TRBD2	CASSPSGSPYEQYF	TGTGCCAGCAGTCCTAGCGGGAGTCCCTACGAGCAGTACTTC
many	TRBJ2-1	TRBV5-6	TRBD2	CASSVGLAEQFF	TGTGCCAGCAGCGTGGGACTAGCGGAGCAGTTCTTC
NA	TRBJ2-7	TRBV21-1	NA	CASSERRSSYEQYF	TGTGCCAGCAGCGAACGAAGGAGCTCCTACGAGCAGTACTTC
many	TRBJ2-1	TRBV7-9	TRBD1	CASSLTGLNEQFF	TGTGCCAGCAGCTTGACAGGGCTCAATGAGCAGTTCTTC
NA	TRBJ2-1	TRBV7-2	TRBD2	CASSAGGLAVYNEQFF	TGTGCCAGCAGCGCAGGGGGACTAGCGGTCTACAATGAGCAGTTCTTC
few	TRBJ2-7	TRBV7-6	TRBD2	CASRPTSGRVGEQYF	TGTGCCAGCAGACCGACTAGCGGGAGGGTTGGCGAGCAGTACTTC
few	TRBJ1-5	TRBV4-2	NA	CASSQETGEGDQPQHF	TGTGCCAGCAGCCAAGAGACGGGAGAAGGGGATCAGCCCCAGCATTTT
NA	TRBJ1-2	TRBV29-1	TRBD1	CSVDTGTGKYYGYTF	TGCAGCGTTGACACCGGGACAGGGAAATACTATGGCTACACCTTC
many	TRBJ2-1	TRBV9	TRBD2	CASSVEGLAGRGEQFF	TGTGCCAGCAGCGTAGAGGGGCTAGCGGGCAGGGGTGAGCAGTTCTTC
many	TRBJ2-1	TRBV9	NA	CASSVDSYNEQFF	TGTGCCAGCAGCGTAGATAGCTACAATGAGCAGTTCTTC